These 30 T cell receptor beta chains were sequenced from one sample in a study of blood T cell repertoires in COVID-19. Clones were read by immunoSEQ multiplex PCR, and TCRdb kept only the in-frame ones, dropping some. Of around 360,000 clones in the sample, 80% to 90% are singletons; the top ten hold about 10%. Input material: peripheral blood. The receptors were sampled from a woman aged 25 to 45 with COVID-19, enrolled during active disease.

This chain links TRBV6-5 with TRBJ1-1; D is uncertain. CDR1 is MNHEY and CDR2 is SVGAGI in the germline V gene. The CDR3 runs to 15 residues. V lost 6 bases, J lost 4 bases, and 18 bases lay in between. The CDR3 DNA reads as TGTGCCAGCAGGCTCGATTGGGGAGCTGGCACTGAAGCTTTCTTT. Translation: CASRLDWGAGTEAFF.

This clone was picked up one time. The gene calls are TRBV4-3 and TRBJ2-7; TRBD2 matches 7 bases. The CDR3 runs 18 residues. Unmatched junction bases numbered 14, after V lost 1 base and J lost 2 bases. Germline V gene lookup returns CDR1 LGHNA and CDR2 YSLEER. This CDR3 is CASSQVLAGEWAPYEQYF. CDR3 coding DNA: TGCGCCAGCAGCCAAGTCCTGGCGGGAGAGTGGGCCCCCTACGAGCAGTACTTC.

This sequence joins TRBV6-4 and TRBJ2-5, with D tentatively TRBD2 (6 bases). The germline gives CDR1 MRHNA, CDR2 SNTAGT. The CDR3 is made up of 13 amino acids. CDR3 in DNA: TGTGGGCTGCGGTGGGGAGGACAAGAGACCCAGTACTTC. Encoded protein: CGLRWGGQETQYF.

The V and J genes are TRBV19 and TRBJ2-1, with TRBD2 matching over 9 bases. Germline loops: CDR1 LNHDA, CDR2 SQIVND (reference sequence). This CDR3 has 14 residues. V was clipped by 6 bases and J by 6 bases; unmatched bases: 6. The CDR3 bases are TGTGCCAGTAGGGCCGGGACTAGCATCAATGAGCAGTTCTTC. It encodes CASRAGTSINEQFF.

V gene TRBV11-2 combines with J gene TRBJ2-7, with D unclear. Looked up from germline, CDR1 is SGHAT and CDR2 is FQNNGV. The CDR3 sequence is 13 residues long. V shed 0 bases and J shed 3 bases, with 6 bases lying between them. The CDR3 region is CASSLEAGYEQYF. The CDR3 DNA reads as TGTGCCAGCAGCTTAGAGGCAGGCTACGAGCAGTACTTC.

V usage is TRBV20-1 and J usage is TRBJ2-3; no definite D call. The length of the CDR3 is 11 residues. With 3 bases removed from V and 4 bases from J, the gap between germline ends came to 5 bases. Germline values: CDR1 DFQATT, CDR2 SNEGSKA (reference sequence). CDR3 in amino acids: CSASPSDTQYF. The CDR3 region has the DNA TGCAGTGCTAGCCCATCAGATACGCAGTATTTT.

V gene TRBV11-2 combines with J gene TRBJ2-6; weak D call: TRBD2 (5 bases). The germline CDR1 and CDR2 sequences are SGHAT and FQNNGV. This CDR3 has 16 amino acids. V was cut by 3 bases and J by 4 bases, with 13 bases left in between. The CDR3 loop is CASSFSGGSGANVLTF. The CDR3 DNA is TGTGCCAGCAGCTTCTCCGGCGGGTCAGGGGCCAACGTCCTGACTTTC.

CDR3 sequence reads: CASSGTRLSYEQYF. The CDR3, as DNA: TGTGCCAGCAGTGGGACTCGCCTCTCCTACGAGCAGTACTTC. The chain is built from TRBV28 and TRBJ2-7; maybe TRBD2 (6 bases). This CDR3 region has 14 residues. CDR1 is MDHEN and CDR2 is SYDVKM in the germline V gene. V dropped 5 bases and J dropped 0 bases, with 11 bases sitting between them.

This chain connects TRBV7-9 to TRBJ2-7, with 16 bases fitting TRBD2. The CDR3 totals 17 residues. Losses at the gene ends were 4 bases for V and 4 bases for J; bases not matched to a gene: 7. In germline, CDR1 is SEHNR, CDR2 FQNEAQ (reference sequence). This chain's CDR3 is CASSSPLGLAGGYEQYF. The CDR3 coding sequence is TGTGCCAGCAGCTCCCCCCTGGGACTAGCGGGAGGGTACGAGCAGTACTTC.

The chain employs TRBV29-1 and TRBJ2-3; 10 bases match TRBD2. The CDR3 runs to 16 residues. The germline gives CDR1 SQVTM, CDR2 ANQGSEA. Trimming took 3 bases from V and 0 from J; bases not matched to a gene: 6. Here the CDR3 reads CSVDTVSGRSTDTQYF. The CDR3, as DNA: TGCAGCGTTGATACGGTTAGCGGGAGGAGCACAGATACGCAGTATTTT.

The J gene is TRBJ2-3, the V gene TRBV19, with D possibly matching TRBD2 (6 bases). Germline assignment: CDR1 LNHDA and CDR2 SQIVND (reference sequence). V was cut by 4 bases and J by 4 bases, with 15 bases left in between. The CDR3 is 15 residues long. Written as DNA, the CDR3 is TGTGCCAGTAGTACCGGGGGACGAAGGGCAGATACGCAGTATTTT. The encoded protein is CASSTGGRRADTQYF.

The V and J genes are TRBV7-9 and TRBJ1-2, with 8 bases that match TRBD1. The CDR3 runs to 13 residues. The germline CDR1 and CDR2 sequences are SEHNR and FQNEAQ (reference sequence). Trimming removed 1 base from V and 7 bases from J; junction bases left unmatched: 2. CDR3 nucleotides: TGTGCCAGCAGCTTAGAAACAGGGGGTGGCTACACCTTC. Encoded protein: CASSLETGGGYTF.

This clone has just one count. In DNA, the CDR3 is TGTGCCAGCAGTTATAGCTTAGCGGGAGGGCCCTGGGGGTTCGATGAGCAGTTCTTC. Translation: CASSYSLAGGPWGFDEQFF. This chain uses TRBV6-2 or TRBV6-3 with TRBJ2-1; 11 nucleotides line up with TRBD2. The V gene's germline CDR1 is MNHEY and CDR2 SVGEGT. The trim removed 3 bases at V and 8 bases at J, leaving 18 bases unmatched. There are 19 residues in the CDR3.

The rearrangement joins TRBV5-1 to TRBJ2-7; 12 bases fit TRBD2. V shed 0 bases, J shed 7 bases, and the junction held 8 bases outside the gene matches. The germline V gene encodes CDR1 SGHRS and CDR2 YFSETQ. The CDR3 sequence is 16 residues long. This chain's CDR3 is CASSLGLAGGPREQYF. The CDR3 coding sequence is TGCGCCAGCAGCTTGGGGCTAGCGGGAGGGCCGAGGGAGCAGTACTTC.

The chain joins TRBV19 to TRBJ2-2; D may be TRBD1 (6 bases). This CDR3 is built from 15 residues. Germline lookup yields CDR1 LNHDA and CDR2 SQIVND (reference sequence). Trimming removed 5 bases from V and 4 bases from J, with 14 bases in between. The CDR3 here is CASSPAGASTGELFF. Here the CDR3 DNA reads TGTGCCAGTAGTCCGGCAGGGGCATCCACCGGGGAGCTGTTTTTT.

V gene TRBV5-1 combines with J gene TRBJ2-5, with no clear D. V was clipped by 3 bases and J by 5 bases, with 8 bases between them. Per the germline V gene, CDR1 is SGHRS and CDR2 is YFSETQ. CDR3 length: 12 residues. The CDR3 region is CASSSYMETQYF. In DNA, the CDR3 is TGCGCCAGCAGCTCGTATATGGAGACCCAGTACTTC.

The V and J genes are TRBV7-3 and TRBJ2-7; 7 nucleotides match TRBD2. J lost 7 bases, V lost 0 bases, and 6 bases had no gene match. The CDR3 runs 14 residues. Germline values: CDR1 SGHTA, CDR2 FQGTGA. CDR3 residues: CASSLTPGAGEQYF. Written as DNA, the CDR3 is TGTGCCAGCAGCTTAACCCCGGGAGCGGGAGAGCAGTACTTC.

The CDR3 DNA sequence: TGCGCCAGCAGCGAGGGGGCAGGGAGGACGAACACTGAAGCTTTCTTT. It yields the protein CASSEGAGRTNTEAFF. This sequence joins TRBV5-1 and TRBJ1-1; TRBD1 aligns across 7 bases. From germline, CDR1 is SGHRS and CDR2 YFSETQ. This CDR3 has 16 residues. V shed 4 bases, J shed 1 base, and the junction held 10 bases outside the gene matches.

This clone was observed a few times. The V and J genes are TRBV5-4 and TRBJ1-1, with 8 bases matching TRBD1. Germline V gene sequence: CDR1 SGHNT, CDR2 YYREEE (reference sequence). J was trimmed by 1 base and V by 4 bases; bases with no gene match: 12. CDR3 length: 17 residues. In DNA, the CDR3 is TGTGCCAGCAGCGGGATTCCGGGACAGGTGACGAACACTGAAGCTTTCTTT. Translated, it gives CASSGIPGQVTNTEAFF. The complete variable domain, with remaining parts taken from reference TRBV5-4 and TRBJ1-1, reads ETGVTQSPTHLIKTRGQQVTLRCSSQSGHNTVSWYQQALGQGPQFIFQYYREEENGRGNFPPRFSGLQFPNYSSELNVNALELDDSALYLCASSGIPGQVTNTEAFFGQGTRLTVV.

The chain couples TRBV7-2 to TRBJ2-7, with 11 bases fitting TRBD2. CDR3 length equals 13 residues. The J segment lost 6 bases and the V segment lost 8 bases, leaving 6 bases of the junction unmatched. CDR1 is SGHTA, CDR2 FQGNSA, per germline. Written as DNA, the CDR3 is TGTGCCAGCGGACCTAGCGGGAGGTTCGAGCAGTACTTC. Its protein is CASGPSGRFEQYF.

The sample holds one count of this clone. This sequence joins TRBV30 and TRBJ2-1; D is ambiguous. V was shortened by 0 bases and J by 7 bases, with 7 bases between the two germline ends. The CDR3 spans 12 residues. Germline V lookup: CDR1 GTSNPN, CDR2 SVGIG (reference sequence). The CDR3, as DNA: TGTGCCTGGAGTGTATACGGGAATGAGCAGTTCTTC. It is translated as CAWSVYGNEQFF.

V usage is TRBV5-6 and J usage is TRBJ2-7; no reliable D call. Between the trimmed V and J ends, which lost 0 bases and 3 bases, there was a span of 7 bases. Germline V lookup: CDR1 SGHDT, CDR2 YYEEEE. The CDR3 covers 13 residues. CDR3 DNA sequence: TGTGCCAGCAGCTTGGCTGCGCTCTACGAGCAGTACTTC. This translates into CASSLAALYEQYF.

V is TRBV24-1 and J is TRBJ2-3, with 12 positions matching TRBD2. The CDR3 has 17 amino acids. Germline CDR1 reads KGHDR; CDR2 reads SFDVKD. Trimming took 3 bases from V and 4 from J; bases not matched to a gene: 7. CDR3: CATSDPTSGRGSDTQYF. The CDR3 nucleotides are TGTGCCACCAGTGATCCGACTAGCGGGAGAGGGTCAGATACGCAGTATTTT.

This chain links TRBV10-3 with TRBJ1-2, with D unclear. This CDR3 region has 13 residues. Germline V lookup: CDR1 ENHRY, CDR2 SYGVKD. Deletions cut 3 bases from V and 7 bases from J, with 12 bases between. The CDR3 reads CAISDSTAGGYTF. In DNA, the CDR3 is TGTGCCATCAGTGACTCCACAGCGGGTGGCTACACCTTC.

This chain's CDR3 is CASSLIGGTNTGELFF. In DNA, the CDR3 is TGTGCCAGCAGCTTGATAGGCGGAACGAACACCGGGGAGCTGTTTTTT. The chain couples TRBV5-6 to TRBJ2-2; D uncertain. The V and J ends lost 1 base and 0 bases respectively, with 10 bases between them. The CDR3 is made up of 16 amino acids. Germline assignment: CDR1 SGHDT and CDR2 YYEEEE.

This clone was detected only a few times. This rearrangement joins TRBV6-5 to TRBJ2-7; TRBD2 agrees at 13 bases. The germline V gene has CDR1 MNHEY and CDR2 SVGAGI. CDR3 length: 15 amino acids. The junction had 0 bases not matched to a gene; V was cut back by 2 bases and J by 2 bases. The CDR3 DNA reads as TGTGCCAGCAGTTACGGACTAGCGGGAGCCTACGAGCAGTACTTC. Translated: CASSYGLAGAYEQYF.

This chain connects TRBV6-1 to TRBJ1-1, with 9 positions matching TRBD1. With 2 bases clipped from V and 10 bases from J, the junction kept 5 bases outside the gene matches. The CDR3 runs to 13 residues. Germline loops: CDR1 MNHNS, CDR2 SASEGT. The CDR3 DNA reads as TGTGCCAGCAGTGAATGGGGACAGGGTCGAGCTTTCTTT. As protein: CASSEWGQGRAFF.

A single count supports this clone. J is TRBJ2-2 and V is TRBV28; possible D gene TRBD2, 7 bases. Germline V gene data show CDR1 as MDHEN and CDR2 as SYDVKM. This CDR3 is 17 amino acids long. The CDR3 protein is CGSGGGSGLPNTGELFF. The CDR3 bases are TGTGGCAGTGGGGGGGGCTCGGGTTTGCCGAACACCGGGGAGCTGTTTTTT.

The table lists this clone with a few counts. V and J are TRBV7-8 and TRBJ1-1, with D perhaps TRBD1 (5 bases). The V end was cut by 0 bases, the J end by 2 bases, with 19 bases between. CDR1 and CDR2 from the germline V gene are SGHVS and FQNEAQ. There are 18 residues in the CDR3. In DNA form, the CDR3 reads TGTGCCAGCAGCTTAGCTGTAAGTTCCTGGACACTAAACACTGAAGCTTTCTTT. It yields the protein CASSLAVSSWTLNTEAFF.

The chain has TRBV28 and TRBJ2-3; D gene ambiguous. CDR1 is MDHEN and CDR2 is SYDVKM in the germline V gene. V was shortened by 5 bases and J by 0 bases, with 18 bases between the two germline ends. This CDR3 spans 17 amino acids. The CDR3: CASSSSPSATSTDTQYF. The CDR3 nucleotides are TGTGCCAGCAGTAGCAGTCCAAGCGCGACTAGCACAGATACGCAGTATTTT.